This T cell receptor (beta chain) was captured by sequencing in a study of blood T cell repertoires in COVID-19. Assay used: immunoSEQ multiplex PCR; TCRdb lists only in-frame clones, some missing. This table has roughly 330,000 clones, 87% appearing once. The cohort comprised adults aged roughly 18 to 95 years residing in approximately 25 US areas. Donors of Cohort 3 who recovered were those that had two negative PCRs, clearance, or symptom resolution. The germline V gene has CDR1 MNHEY and CDR2 SMNVEV (reference sequence). The CDR3 is 13 residues long. Trimming at V came to 6 bases and at J to 7 bases, leaving 6 bases not matched to a gene.

This chain uses TRBV27 with TRBJ1-2; TRBD1 matches 9 bases. The source material was PBMCs or T cells enriched from blood (not recorded which). The sequence came from a woman aged 25 to 45 who had recovered from COVID-19. CDR3 region: CASSSTGGAGYTF. The CDR3 DNA reads TGTGCCAGCAGCTCTACAGGGGGCGCTGGCTACACCTTC.